The sequence of this T cell receptor (beta chain) was determined in a study of T cell responses to AZD1222 COVID-19 vaccine. Whole-study results and caveats: Unmutated variant regions are reportedly the target of nearly half of TCRs that are spike-specific.

CDR3 length: 18 amino acids. The ends were cut back, 6 bases at V and 0 bases at J, with 21 bases in the middle. CDR1 is LNHDA, CDR2 SQIVND, per germline (reference sequence). Turning to this clone: The antigen is undetermined.

Method: immunoSEQ multiplex PCR; TCRdb's copy keeps in-frame clones and lacks some. The top ten hold around 1% of the sample, which has about 200,000 clones, over 85% seen once. This chain joins TRBV19 and TRBJ2-1; D uncertain. This receptor was obtained from an adult who received the AZD1222 COVID-19 vaccine. The sample here was peripheral blood, taken 28 days after the second AZD1222 dose. CDR3 bases: TGTGCCAGTAGACCCTGGGCCTCCGGCGGAAGCTCCTACAATGAGCAGTTCTTC. Protein product: CASRPWASGGSSYNEQFF.